This entry is about one T cell receptor (beta chain). Its binding antigen is unknown. No base-level quality is on record; no much larger clone is a single base apart. As encoded in the germline V gene (reference sequence), CDR1 is GTSNPN while CDR2 is SVGIG. The CDR3 contains 14 residues, cysteine and phenylalanine counted. Only the CDR3 DNA is retained, 42 bases long and in frame from the first base. Trimming removed 1 base from V and 2 bases from J, leaving 9 bases between the germline ends. Whole blood was collected in K2EDTA tubes by collaborating institutions according to the institutions' own protocols. For TCRbeta analysis, collaborators shipped samples as frozen whole blood, isolated PBMCs, or DNA extracted from either of those sample types. These data come from a study of blood T cell repertoires in COVID-19 (dated by TCRdb to the early 2020s). Study-level background: The collaborator samples originated in the United States, Italy and Spain and spanned the acute and convalescent phases of COVID-19. The prospective study material was composed of cDNA or gDNA derived from T cells, B-cell-depleted T cells, or PBMCs. The dataset comprised deeply sampled blood TCRbeta repertoires from subjects exposed to, actively infected with, or recovered from COVID-19. The repertoires were released in a freely available public database meant as a resource for research on the immune response to SARS-CoV-2. Samples came from the ongoing ImmuneRACE study (first 160 participants) plus 1,254 subjects from 6 global collaborators. Sample metadata almost always included a de-identified subject ID, COVID-19 status, age in years and sex. Where available, HLA class I and class II types were obtained from metadata supplied by the sample provider rather than from assay-based typing.

TCRbeta CDR3 regions were amplified from genomic DNA by means of the immunoSEQ Assay, a bias-controlled multiplex PCR. For the original study's pipeline: The number of nucleated cells in each sample was estimated by amplification of reference gene primers within the assay. Sequence reads were collapsed and filtered to measure the absolute abundance of every unique TCRbeta CDR3 rearrangement. For each sample, productive Simpson clonality was calculated as the square root of Simpson's diversity index over productive rearrangements. The immuneACCESS repertoire file appears here via TCRdb, limited to in-frame rearrangements. These files lack a portion of the clones; in checked studies, under half of the deficit traces to unresolved V genes, and the cause of the others is not known. The V and J calls and clone size were taken over from that table, and D and trimming were inferred from the DNA. This sample has some 100,000 clones in its table, and 80% to 95% of those were observed once. The biggest ten clones account for about 5.9% of the sample.

The full study reports these points: The quantity of clinical and demographic metadata differed by source and by participant and was supplied without curation.

The source is an older woman with active COVID-19. The rearranged chain carries TRBV30 and TRBJ1-5; no D gene can be assigned with confidence. The sample taken for sequencing was peripheral blood. The CDR3 protein is CAWSASRGNQPQHF. Here is the DNA: TGTGCCTGGAGTGCCTCGAGGGGCAATCAGCCCCAGCATTTT. The CDR3, completed at both ends by the reference TRBV30 and TRBJ1-5 genes, gives the full variable domain SQTIHQWPATLVQPVGSPLSLECTVEGTSNPNLYWYRQAAGRGLQLLFYSVGIGQISSEVPQNLSASRPQDRQFILSSKKLLLSDSGFYLCAWSASRGNQPQHFGDGTRLSIL.